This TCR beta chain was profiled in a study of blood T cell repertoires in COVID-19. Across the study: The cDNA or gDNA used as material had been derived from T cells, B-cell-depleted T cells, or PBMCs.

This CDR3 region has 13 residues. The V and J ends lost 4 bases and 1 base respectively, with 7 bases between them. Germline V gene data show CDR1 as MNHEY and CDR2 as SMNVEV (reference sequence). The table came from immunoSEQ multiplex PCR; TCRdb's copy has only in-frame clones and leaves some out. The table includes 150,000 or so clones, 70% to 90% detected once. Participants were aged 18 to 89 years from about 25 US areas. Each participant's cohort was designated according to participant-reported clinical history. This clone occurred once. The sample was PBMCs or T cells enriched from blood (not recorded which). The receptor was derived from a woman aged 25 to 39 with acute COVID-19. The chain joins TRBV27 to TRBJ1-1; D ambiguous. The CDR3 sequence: CASSYAGNTEAFF. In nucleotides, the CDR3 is TGTGCCAGCAGTTATGCGGGGAACACTGAAGCTTTCTTT.